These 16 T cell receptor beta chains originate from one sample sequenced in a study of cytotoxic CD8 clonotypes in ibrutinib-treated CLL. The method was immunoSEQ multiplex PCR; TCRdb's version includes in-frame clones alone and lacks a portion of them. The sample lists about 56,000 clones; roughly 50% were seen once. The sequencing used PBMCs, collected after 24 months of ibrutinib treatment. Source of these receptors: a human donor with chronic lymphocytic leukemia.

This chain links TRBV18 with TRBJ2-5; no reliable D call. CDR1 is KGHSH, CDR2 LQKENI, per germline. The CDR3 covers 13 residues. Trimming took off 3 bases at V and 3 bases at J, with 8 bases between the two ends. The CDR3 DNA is TGTGCCAGCTCACCTGGAGTGGAAGAGACCCAGTACTTC. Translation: CASSPGVEETQYF.

This chain's CDR3 is CASSLDRGHETQYF. The CDR3 nucleotides read TGTGCCAGCAGCTTAGATAGGGGGCACGAGACCCAGTACTTC. This chain joins TRBV11-2 and TRBJ2-5; 7 bases match TRBD1. The CDR3 length is 14 residues. V shed 0 bases and J 5 bases; nucleotides not matched to a gene: 3. From germline, CDR1 is SGHAT and CDR2 FQNNGV.

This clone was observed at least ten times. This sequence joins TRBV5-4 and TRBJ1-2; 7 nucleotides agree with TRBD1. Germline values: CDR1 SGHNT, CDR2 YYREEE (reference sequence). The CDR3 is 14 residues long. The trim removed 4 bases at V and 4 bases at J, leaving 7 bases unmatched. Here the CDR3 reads CASSPDRVGYGYTF. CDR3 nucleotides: TGTGCCAGCAGCCCCGACAGGGTCGGCTATGGCTACACCTTC.

The CDR3 reads CASSLKGNEAFF. As DNA, the CDR3 is TGTGCCAGCAGCTTAAAGGGCAATGAAGCTTTCTTT. The chain recombines TRBV7-9 with TRBJ1-1, with D unclear. This CDR3 has 12 amino acids. V lost 2 bases and J 7 bases, leaving 8 bases between the germline ends. Looked up from germline, CDR1 is SEHNR and CDR2 is FQNEAQ (reference sequence).

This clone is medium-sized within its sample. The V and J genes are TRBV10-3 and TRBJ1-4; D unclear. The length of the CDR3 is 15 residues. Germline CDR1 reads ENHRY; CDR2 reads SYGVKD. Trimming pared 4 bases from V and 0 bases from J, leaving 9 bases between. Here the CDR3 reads CAISGAPATNEKLFF. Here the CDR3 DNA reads TGTGCCATCAGTGGCGCTCCCGCAACTAATGAAAAACTGTTTTTT.

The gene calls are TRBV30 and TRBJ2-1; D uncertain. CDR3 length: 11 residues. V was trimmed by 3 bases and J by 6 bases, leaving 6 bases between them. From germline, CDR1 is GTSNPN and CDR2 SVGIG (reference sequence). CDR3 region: CAWRRFNEQFF. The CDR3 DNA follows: TGTGCCTGGAGACGTTTCAATGAGCAGTTCTTC.

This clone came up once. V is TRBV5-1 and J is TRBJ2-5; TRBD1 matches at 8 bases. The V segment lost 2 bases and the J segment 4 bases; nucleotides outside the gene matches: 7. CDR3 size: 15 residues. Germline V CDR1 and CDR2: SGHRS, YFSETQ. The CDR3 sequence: CASSFGGQGLETQYF. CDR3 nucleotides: TGCGCCAGCAGCTTCGGTGGACAGGGACTAGAGACCCAGTACTTC.

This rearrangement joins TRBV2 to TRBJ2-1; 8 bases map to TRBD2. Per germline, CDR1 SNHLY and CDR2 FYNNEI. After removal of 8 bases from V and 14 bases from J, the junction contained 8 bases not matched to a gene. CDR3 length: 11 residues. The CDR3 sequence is CASAEGLGEFF. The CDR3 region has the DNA TGTGCCAGCGCAGAGGGACTAGGGGAGTTCTTC. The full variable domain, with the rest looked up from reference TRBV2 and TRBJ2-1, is EPEVTQTPSHQVTQMGQEVILRCVPISNHLYFYWYRQILGQKVEFLVSFYNNEISEKSEIFDDQFSVERPDGSNFTLKIRSTKLEDSAMYFCASAEGLGEFFGPGTRLTVL.

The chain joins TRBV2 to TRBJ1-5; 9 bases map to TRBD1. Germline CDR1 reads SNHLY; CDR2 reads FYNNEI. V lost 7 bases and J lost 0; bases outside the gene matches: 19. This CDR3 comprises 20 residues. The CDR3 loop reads CASKPGPGQGTIYSNQPQHF. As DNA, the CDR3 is TGTGCCAGCAAACCCGGGCCGGGACAGGGCACAATTTATAGCAATCAGCCCCAGCATTTT. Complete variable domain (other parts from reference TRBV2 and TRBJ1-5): EPEVTQTPSHQVTQMGQEVILRCVPISNHLYFYWYRQILGQKVEFLVSFYNNEISEKSEIFDDQFSVERPDGSNFTLKIRSTKLEDSAMYFCASKPGPGQGTIYSNQPQHFGDGTRLSIL.

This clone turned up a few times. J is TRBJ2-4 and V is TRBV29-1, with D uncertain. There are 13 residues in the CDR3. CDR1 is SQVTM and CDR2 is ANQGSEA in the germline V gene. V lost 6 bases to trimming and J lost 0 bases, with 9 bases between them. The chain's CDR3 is CSVQTLAKNIQYF. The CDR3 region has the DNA TGCAGCGTCCAGACCTTAGCCAAAAACATTCAGTACTTC.

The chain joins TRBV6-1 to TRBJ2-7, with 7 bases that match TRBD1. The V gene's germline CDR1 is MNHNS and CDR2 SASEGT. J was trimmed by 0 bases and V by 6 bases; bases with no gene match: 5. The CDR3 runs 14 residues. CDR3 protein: CASRTGLLSYEQYF. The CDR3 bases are TGTGCCAGCAGGACAGGGCTTCTCTCCTACGAGCAGTACTTC.

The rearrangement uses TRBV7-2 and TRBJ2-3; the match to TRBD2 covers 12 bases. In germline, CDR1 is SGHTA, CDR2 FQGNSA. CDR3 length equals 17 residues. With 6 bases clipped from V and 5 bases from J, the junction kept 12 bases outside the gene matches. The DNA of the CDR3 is TGTGCCAGCAGACTATATCTAGCGGGGGGGCCGGGAGATACGCAGTATTTT. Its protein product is CASRLYLAGGPGDTQYF.

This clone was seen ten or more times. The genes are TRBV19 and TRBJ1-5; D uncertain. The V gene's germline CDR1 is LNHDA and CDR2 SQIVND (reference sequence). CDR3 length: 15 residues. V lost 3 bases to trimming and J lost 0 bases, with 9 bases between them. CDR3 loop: CASSILGGSNQPQHF. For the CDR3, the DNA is TGTGCCAGTAGTATTTTAGGCGGTAGCAATCAGCCCCAGCATTTT.

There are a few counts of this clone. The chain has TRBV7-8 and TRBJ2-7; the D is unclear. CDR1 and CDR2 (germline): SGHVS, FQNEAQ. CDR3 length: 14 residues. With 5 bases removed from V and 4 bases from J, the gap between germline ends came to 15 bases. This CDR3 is CASSLGSLGYEQYV. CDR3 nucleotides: TGTGCCAGCAGCCTAGGCTCCCTGGGGTACGAGCAGTACGTC.

The CDR3 bases are TGTGCCAGCGTAGAGAGGCAGCCCCAGCATTTT. Encoded protein: CASVERQPQHF. The chain recombines TRBV6-4 with TRBJ1-5; D not resolved. Trimming removed 8 bases at V and 7 bases at J, with 9 bases between. The CDR3 spans 11 residues. Germline lookup yields CDR1 MRHNA and CDR2 SNTAGT.

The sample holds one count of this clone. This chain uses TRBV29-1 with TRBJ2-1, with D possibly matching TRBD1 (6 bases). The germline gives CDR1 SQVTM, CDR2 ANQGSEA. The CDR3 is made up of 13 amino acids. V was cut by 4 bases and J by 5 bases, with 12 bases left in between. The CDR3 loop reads CSVVRGSNNEQFF. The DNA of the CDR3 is TGCAGCGTTGTCAGGGGTTCTAACAATGAGCAGTTCTTC.